This T cell receptor beta chain emerged from a study of blood T cells in healthy people across ages. Study-level background: When template switching was applied, about one barcoded beta molecule was captured per two T cells.

The donors, all healthy, were Caucasians living in Russia, aged roughly 6 to 100. Primers used in a second PCR of about 6 to 11 cycles were a sample-barcoded 5' primer and a J-beta primer mix. One entry per CDR3 protein, called by TCRdb with MiXCR from the 5' RACE reads. The repertoire holds hundreds of thousands of distinct CDR3 sequences, with more than 40% as singletons. Points from the study as a whole: Considered underestimates were the diversity estimates obtained from one million T cells. The fall in TCR beta diversity per million T cells was roughly linear with age.

This clonotype was seen only a few times. Its target is not known. The J segment lost 5 bases and the V segment lost 4 bases, leaving 8 bases of the junction unmatched. Germline values: CDR1 SGHDN, CDR2 FVKESK. This CDR3 contains 15 residues. This TCR came from a man aged 55 to 70 in good health. Sequencing used blood. The rearrangement uses TRBV14 and TRBJ1-2; TRBD1 matches 9 bases. The CDR3 sequence: CASSPPGQGFYGYTF. CDR3 DNA: TGTGCCAGCAGCCCACCGGGACAGGGCTTTTATGGCTACACCTTC.